The 21 T cell receptor beta chains listed next were all sequenced from one sample in a study of T cell responses to AZD1222 COVID-19 vaccine. Produced via immunoSEQ multiplex PCR; TCRdb's table is partial and in-frame only. Here the sample spans about 190,000 clones, approximately 94% being singletons. The sample consisted of peripheral blood, taken on day 0 of AZD1222 vaccination. The receptors shown here come from an adult in good health.

This clone has a single count. This sequence joins TRBV2 and TRBJ2-3, with 10 bases fitting TRBD1. After removal of 6 bases from V and 4 bases from J, the junction contained 7 bases not matched to a gene. The germline V gene encodes CDR1 SNHLY and CDR2 FYNNEI. The CDR3 has 15 amino acids. CDR3 nucleotide sequence: TGTGCCAGCAGGACCGGGACAGGGGTGGCAGATACGCAGTATTTT. It codes for CASRTGTGVADTQYF.

The chain has TRBV6-2 or TRBV6-3 and TRBJ1-5, with 7 bases fitting TRBD1. The CDR3 sequence is 17 residues long. Germline-derived CDR1 and CDR2 are MNHEY and SVGEGT. J lost 2 bases, V lost 5 bases, and 12 bases had no gene match. The CDR3 DNA sequence: TGTGCCAGCAGTCCCCACCAGGGGGTGGCGCGCAATCAGCCCCAGCATTTT. Amino acid sequence: CASSPHQGVARNQPQHF.

The chain links TRBV3-1 (or the pseudogene TRBV3-2) to TRBJ1-2, with 7 nucleotides matching TRBD1. The junction had 8 bases not matched to a gene; V was cut back by 2 bases and J by 5 bases. This CDR3 has 15 residues. From germline, CDR1 is LGHDT and CDR2 YNNKEL (reference sequence). This CDR3 is CASSQTGTAAYGYTF. CDR3 bases: TGTGCCAGCAGCCAAACGGGGACAGCCGCTTATGGCTACACCTTC.

The chain combines TRBV7-3 with TRBJ2-2, with D hard to call. The germline V gene encodes CDR1 SGHTA and CDR2 FQGTGA. Trimming pared 3 bases from V and 6 bases from J, leaving 11 bases between. CDR3 length: 14 residues. Here the CDR3 DNA reads TGTGCCAGCAGCTTGTCATTTTCATCCGGGGAGCTGTTTTTT. It yields the protein CASSLSFSSGELFF.

This chain connects TRBV3-1 (or the pseudogene TRBV3-2) to TRBJ1-1; D unresolved. The CDR3 has 14 amino acids. V was clipped by 5 bases and J by 7 bases, with 17 bases between them. In germline, CDR1 is LGHDT, CDR2 YNNKEL (reference sequence). CDR3 sequence reads: CASSSGRLEGEAFF. The CDR3 nucleotides are TGTGCCAGCAGCTCTGGAAGGTTAGAAGGTGAAGCTTTCTTT.

The rearrangement uses TRBV6-1 and TRBJ2-7, with D maybe TRBD2 (5 bases). The CDR3 has 14 amino acids. Germline assignment: CDR1 MNHNS and CDR2 SASEGT. V gave up 3 bases and J gave up 2 bases, with 11 bases separating them. The CDR3 nucleotides are TGTGCCAGCAGTGACGCGGGCCTACCCTACGAGCAGTACTTC. Amino acid sequence: CASSDAGLPYEQYF.

The chain is built from TRBV5-6 and TRBJ1-5; 10 positions agree with TRBD1. CDR1 and CDR2 (germline): SGHDT, YYEEEE. Unmatched junction bases numbered 3, after V lost 3 bases and J lost 0 bases. There are 16 residues in the CDR3. The CDR3 DNA sequence: TGTGCCAGCAGCTACGGGACAGGGGTTAGCAATCAGCCCCAGCATTTT. Its protein is CASSYGTGVSNQPQHF. Based on the CDR3 plus reference TRBV5-6 and TRBJ1-5, the full variable domain is DAGVTQSPTHLIKTRGQQVTLRCSPKSGHDTVSWYQQALGQGPQFIFQYYEEEERQRGNFPDRFSGHQFPNYSSELNVNALLLGDSALYLCASSYGTGVSNQPQHFGDGTRLSIL.

The chain carries TRBV15 and TRBJ2-7, with 7 bases that match TRBD1. The V segment lost 3 bases and the J segment 4 bases; nucleotides outside the gene matches: 9. The germline V gene encodes CDR1 LNHNV and CDR2 YYDKDF (reference sequence). The CDR3 loop spans 15 amino acids. As DNA, the CDR3 is TGTGCCACCAGCAGGGTGAGGGGGCAGGGTTACGAGCAGTACTTC. This sequence encodes CATSRVRGQGYEQYF.

The chain couples TRBV11-1 to TRBJ2-1; D gene uncertain. In germline, CDR1 is SGHAT, CDR2 FQDESV (reference sequence). The CDR3 totals 15 residues. The V end was cut by 5 bases, the J end by 1 base, with 12 bases between. CDR3 residues: CASSLLVGSYNEQFF. For the CDR3, the DNA is TGTGCCAGCAGCCTATTGGTGGGGTCCTACAATGAGCAGTTCTTC. The complete variable domain, with remaining parts taken from reference TRBV11-1 and TRBJ2-1, reads EAEVAQSPRYKITEKSQAVAFWCDPISGHATLYWYRQILGQGPELLVQFQDESVVDDSQLPKDRFSAERLKGVDSTLKIQPAELGDSAMYLCASSLLVGSYNEQFFGPGTRLTVL.

This sequence joins TRBV18 and TRBJ2-7; 9 bases map to TRBD2. V dropped 3 bases and J dropped 5; count of bases not matched to a gene: 8. The germline V gene encodes CDR1 KGHSH and CDR2 LQKENI. The length of the CDR3 is 15 residues. CDR3 in DNA: TGTGCCAGCTCACCTCTTCCTAGCGGGATTCACGAGCAGTACTTC. It yields the protein CASSPLPSGIHEQYF.

This sequence joins TRBV28 and TRBJ2-7; possibly TRBD2 for D (5 bases). V lost 4 bases and J 7 bases, leaving 14 bases between the germline ends. The CDR3 extends over 13 amino acids. Germline V gene data show CDR1 as MDHEN and CDR2 as SYDVKM. The CDR3 protein is CASSSGLRGEQYF. The CDR3 DNA is TGTGCCAGCAGTTCCGGACTTCGCGGAGAGCAGTACTTC.

This rearrangement joins TRBV5-6 to TRBJ1-3, with D possibly TRBD1 on 5 matching bases. Germline V gene lookup returns CDR1 SGHDT and CDR2 YYEEEE. V was pared by 4 bases and J by 4 bases, with 18 bases between. The CDR3 is 16 residues long. CDR3 bases: TGTGCCAGCAGCAGTCTCCCCGGGGGGGGAGGAAACACCATATATTTT. Amino acids: CASSSLPGGGGNTIYF.

V and J are TRBV6-5 and TRBJ2-7, with 10 nucleotides matching TRBD1. The ends lost 5 bases at V and 5 bases at J; junction bases unmatched: 6. The CDR3 is made up of 14 amino acids. The germline gives CDR1 MNHEY, CDR2 SVGAGI. DNA of the CDR3: TGTGCCAGCAGTCGCCAGGGACAGGGGAACGAGCAGTACTTC. This codes for CASSRQGQGNEQYF.

This clone was recorded only once. The chain couples TRBV15 to TRBJ1-1; 8 nucleotides agree with TRBD1. The CDR3 has 15 residues. V trimming: 1 base; J trimming: 4 bases; junction bases outside the gene matches: 5. Germline loops: CDR1 LNHNV, CDR2 YYDKDF (reference sequence). Here the CDR3 reads CATSRGGQGGTEAFF. The CDR3 DNA is TGTGCCACCAGCAGAGGTGGACAGGGTGGCACTGAAGCTTTCTTT.

The chain employs TRBV2 and TRBJ1-5; TRBD1 aligns across 9 bases. V lost 7 bases, J lost 0 bases, and 7 bases stayed unmatched. The CDR3 sequence is 16 residues long. The germline CDR1 and CDR2 sequences are SNHLY and FYNNEI. The CDR3 nucleotides read TGTGCCAGCACGTTAAGGACAGGGGATAGCAATCAGCCCCAGCATTTT. Translating it yields CASTLRTGDSNQPQHF.

The CDR3, as DNA: TGCAGCGTTGAAGAAGGCTACACCTTC. Translated: CSVEEGYTF. The chain uses TRBV29-1 and TRBJ1-2; D call uncertain. V was pared by 0 bases and J by 8 bases, with 1 base between. In germline, CDR1 is SQVTM, CDR2 ANQGSEA. This CDR3 comprises 9 residues.

The chain carries TRBV28 and TRBJ1-1, with D perhaps matching TRBD1 (5 bases). The V and J ends lost 3 bases and 6 bases respectively, with 14 bases between them. CDR3 length equals 14 residues. CDR1 MDHEN and CDR2 SYDVKM come from the germline V gene. The CDR3 loop reads CASSFDSSYAEAFF. The CDR3 DNA is TGTGCCAGCAGTTTTGACAGCTCCTACGCTGAAGCTTTCTTT.

The chain couples TRBV28 to TRBJ1-4; D unresolved. Germline CDR1 and CDR2: MDHEN and SYDVKM. CDR3 length: 14 residues. Between the trimmed V and J ends, which lost 5 bases and 0 bases, there was a span of 7 bases. The CDR3 sequence: CASSRVATNEKLFF. For the CDR3, the DNA is TGTGCCAGCAGTCGAGTTGCAACTAATGAAAAACTGTTTTTT.

The V call is TRBV27, the J call TRBJ2-1; D is perhaps TRBD2 (5 bases). The V end was cut by 6 bases, the J end by 0 bases, with 15 bases between. Germline CDR1 MNHEY, CDR2 SMNVEV (reference sequence). CDR3 size: 16 residues. CDR3 region: CASRTDSRHSYNEQFF. The CDR3, as DNA: TGTGCCAGCAGGACGGACTCGCGCCACTCCTACAATGAGCAGTTCTTC.

This chain joins TRBV5-1 and TRBJ2-5; the D is unclear. Germline CDR1 SGHRS, CDR2 YFSETQ. V lost 5 bases, J lost 2 bases, and 7 bases lay in between. The CDR3 covers 12 residues. Written as DNA, the CDR3 is TGCGCCAGCAGTCCTGGGCAAGAGACCCAGTACTTC. The encoded protein is CASSPGQETQYF.

The rearrangement uses TRBV29-1 and TRBJ2-1; 10 bases are a match to TRBD2. The V gene end was trimmed by 8 bases and the J gene end by 7 bases; junction bases not matched to a gene: 5. The germline gives CDR1 SQVTM, CDR2 ANQGSEA. This CDR3 contains 12 residues. CDR3 amino acids: CSLSGRGNEQFF. The CDR3 coding sequence is TGCAGCCTAAGCGGGAGGGGGAATGAGCAGTTCTTC.